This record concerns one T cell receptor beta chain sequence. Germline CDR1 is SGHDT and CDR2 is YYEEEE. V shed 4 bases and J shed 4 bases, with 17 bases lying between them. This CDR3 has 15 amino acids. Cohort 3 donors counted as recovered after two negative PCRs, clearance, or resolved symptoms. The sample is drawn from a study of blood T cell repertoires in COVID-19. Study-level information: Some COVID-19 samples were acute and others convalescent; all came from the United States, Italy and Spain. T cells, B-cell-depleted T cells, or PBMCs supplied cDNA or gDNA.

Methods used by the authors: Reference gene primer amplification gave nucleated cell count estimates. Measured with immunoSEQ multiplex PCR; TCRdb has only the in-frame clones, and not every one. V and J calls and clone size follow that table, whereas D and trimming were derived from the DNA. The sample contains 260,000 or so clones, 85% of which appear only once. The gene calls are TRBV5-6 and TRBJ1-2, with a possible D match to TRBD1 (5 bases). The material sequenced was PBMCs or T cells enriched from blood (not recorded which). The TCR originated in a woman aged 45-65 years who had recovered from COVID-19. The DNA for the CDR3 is TGTGCCAGCAGCCCGGATCCGGGGGGTATCTATGGCTACACCTTC. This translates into CASSPDPGGIYGYTF.